This TCR beta chain was identified in a study of T cells in localized non-small cell lung cancer. Germline V lookup: CDR1 LNHDA, CDR2 SQIVND (reference sequence). The CDR3 length is 13 residues. Trimming pared 9 bases from V and 0 bases from J, leaving 11 bases between. Sequenced by immunoSEQ multiplex PCR; TCRdb stores in-frame clones only, minus some. This table has about 79,000 clones, 84% appearing once. A word on this clone: Its antigen is not known.

Study outcomes and limitations: Exceeding tumor, uninvolved adjacent lung had the highest T cell clonality. Elevated blood T cell density was associated with longer overall survival. Out of the top 100 tumor clones, a median about 50 were seen in adjacent lung.

The material sequenced was peripheral blood, taken before any cancer treatment. The receptor comes from a female donor older than 55 with stage I lung adenocarcinoma. The chain carries TRBV19 and TRBJ1-1, with TRBD1 as a possible D gene (5 bases). CDR3 sequence: CASIQGLNTEAFF. DNA for the CDR3: TGTGCCAGCATCCAGGGACTGAACACTGAAGCTTTCTTT.